This entry concerns a single TCR beta chain. Antigen specificity is unknown. A much bigger clone sits one base away, suggesting this may be a read error. The sample comes from a study of molecular identifiers for immune sequencing clone quantification. At the level of the study: Replicates partitioned RNA from approximately 20,000 or 100,000 naive CD8 cells into five parts, sequencing four.

TCRdb passed the PCR reads through MiXCR, listing each CDR3 protein once. The sample has under 350,000 distinct CDR3 sequences; about a quarter are singletons. The CDR3 runs to 15 residues. CDR1 is SGHAT and CDR2 is FQNNGV in the germline V gene. Study findings and constraints: Clones carrying above 20 RNA copies accounted for over 98% of effector molecules, under 1% in naive cells. Jurkat TCR RNA spiked in from one cell reportedly remained identifiable amid over 850,000 naive cells.

The chain recombines TRBV11-2 with TRBJ2-1; perhaps TRBD1 as D (6 bases). The sequencing sample was made of naive CD8+ T cells from blood, with Jurkat cell RNA spiked in. Sample subset: FACS-sorted CD8+CD4-CCR7+CD45RA+ naive T cells. The TCR was taken from a human donor in good health. Some libraries in this study had Jurkat cell RNA spiked in. The CDR3 sequence is CAGSPRGAAYNEQFF. The CDR3 DNA reads TGTGCCGGCAGCCCCAGGGGAGCGGCTTACAATGAGCAGTTCTTC.